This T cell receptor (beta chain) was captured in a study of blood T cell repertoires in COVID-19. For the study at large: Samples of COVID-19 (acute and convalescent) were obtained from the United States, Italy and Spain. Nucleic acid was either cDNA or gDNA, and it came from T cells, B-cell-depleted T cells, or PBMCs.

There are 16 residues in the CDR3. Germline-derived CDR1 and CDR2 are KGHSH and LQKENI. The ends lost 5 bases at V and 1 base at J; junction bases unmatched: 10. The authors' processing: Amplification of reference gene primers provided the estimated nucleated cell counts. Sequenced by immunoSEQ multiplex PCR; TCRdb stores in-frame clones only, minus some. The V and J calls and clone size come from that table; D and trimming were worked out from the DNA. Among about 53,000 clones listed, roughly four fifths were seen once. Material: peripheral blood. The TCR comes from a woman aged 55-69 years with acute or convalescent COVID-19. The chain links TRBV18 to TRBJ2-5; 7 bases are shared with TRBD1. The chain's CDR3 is CASSEQGTRAQETQYF. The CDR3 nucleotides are TGTGCCAGCTCAGAACAGGGGACGAGGGCCCAAGAGACCCAGTACTTC.